The 24 T cell receptor beta chains below come from one sample, sequenced in a study of shared clonotypes between healthy human individuals. Sequencing used immunoSEQ multiplex PCR; TCRdb keeps in-frame clones, though not all of them. The data contain approximately 2,200,000 clones, about 93% of them seen just once; the ten biggest clones take up more than 1.5%. Naive CD8 isolation took CD45RO-negative cells positively selected for CCR7 and excluded terminally differentiated effector memory CD45RA+ cells. The sequencing sample was made of naive CD8+ T cells from PBMCs. These receptors were collected from a man between 18 and 35 years old in good health. Some clones in this sample may be carry-over from other donors' samples.

There are a few counts of this clone. Other nucleotide sequences from this sample produce the same CDR3. This sequence joins TRBV7-3 and TRBJ1-1; the D gene is possibly TRBD1 (5 bases). Germline CDR1 is SGHTA and CDR2 is FQGTGA. V was trimmed by 3 bases and J by 1 base, leaving 6 bases between them. This CDR3 is built from 13 residues. CDR3 sequence: CASSLGQNTEAFF. As DNA, the CDR3 is TGTGCCAGCAGCTTGGGGCAGAACACTGAAGCTTTCTTT.

Note on this clone: Other DNA variants within this sample encode the same CDR3. CDR3 loop: CASSQDAESYEQYF. The CDR3, as DNA: TGCGCCAGCAGCCAAGATGCAGAATCCTACGAGCAGTACTTC. The chain is built from TRBV4-1 and TRBJ2-7; D remains unclear. The CDR3 spans 14 residues. Germline lookup yields CDR1 MGHRA and CDR2 YSYEKL. Trimming took 0 bases from V and 1 from J, leaving 7 bases between them.

The CDR3 nucleotides read TGCGCCAGCAGCCAAGATCTTCATATTCGGGGCCACAATGAGCAGTTCTTC. Translated: CASSQDLHIRGHNEQFF. The gene calls are TRBV4-3 and TRBJ2-1, with D perhaps matching TRBD1 or TRBD2 (5 bases each). The CDR3 is 17 amino acids. The V and J ends lost 0 bases and 5 bases respectively, with 17 bases between them. In germline, CDR1 is LGHNA, CDR2 YSLEER.

The chain has TRBV7-3 and TRBJ2-1, with 11 positions matching TRBD2. This CDR3 contains 16 residues. Germline loops: CDR1 SGHTA, CDR2 FQGTGA. V lost 4 bases, J lost 5 bases, and 7 bases stayed unmatched. The CDR3 bases are TGTGCCAGCAGCTCCCGGACTAGCGGGCCCAACAATGAGCAGTTCTTC. This translates into CASSSRTSGPNNEQFF.

V usage is TRBV19 and J usage is TRBJ2-7; 7 bases align to TRBD1. Germline assignment: CDR1 LNHDA and CDR2 SQIVND (reference sequence). V was clipped by 3 bases and J by 0 bases; unmatched bases: 2. This CDR3 region has 14 residues. CDR3: CASSIRGTSYEQYF. The CDR3 DNA is TGTGCCAGTAGTATCAGGGGGACCTCCTACGAGCAGTACTTC.

This chain joins TRBV28 and TRBJ2-7; perhaps D is TRBD1 or TRBD2 (5 bases each). Between the trimmed V and J ends, which lost 5 bases and 0 bases, there was a span of 14 bases. This CDR3 has 15 amino acids. Germline V gives CDR1 MDHEN, CDR2 SYDVKM. CDR3 nucleotide sequence: TGTGCCAGCAGTCTCCGGGACGGGAACTCCTACGAGCAGTACTTC. Residues: CASSLRDGNSYEQYF.

The chain joins TRBV9 to TRBJ2-3; D gene unclear. The V end was cut by 6 bases, the J end by 0 bases, with 14 bases between. Germline CDR1 reads SGDLS; CDR2 reads YYNGEE. The CDR3 runs 15 residues. As DNA, the CDR3 is TGTGCCAGCACACCCCATGGAGCTAGCACAGATACGCAGTATTTT. Protein sequence: CASTPHGASTDTQYF.

The chain links TRBV28 to TRBJ1-1; possible D gene TRBD1, 5 bases. Trimming took 2 bases from V and 10 from J, leaving 17 bases between them. CDR3 size: 14 residues. Germline CDR1 and CDR2: MDHEN and SYDVKM. The CDR3 sequence is CASSLLGRGQTAFF. For the CDR3, the DNA is TGTGCCAGCAGTTTACTCGGTAGGGGTCAGACAGCTTTCTTT.

The rearrangement links TRBV7-8 to TRBJ1-1; D unresolved. The germline V gene encodes CDR1 SGHVS and CDR2 FQNEAQ. The CDR3 has 14 amino acids. Trimming took 5 bases from V and 2 from J, leaving 12 bases between them. CDR3 region: CASSPKWGNTEAFF. The CDR3 nucleotides are TGTGCCAGCAGCCCAAAGTGGGGAAACACTGAAGCTTTCTTT.

The V and J genes are TRBV13 and TRBJ1-5; the D is unclear. V was clipped by 4 bases and J by 9 bases, with 13 bases between them. Germline V gene lookup returns CDR1 PRHDT and CDR2 FYEKMQ (reference sequence). This CDR3 has 13 residues. Written as DNA, the CDR3 is TGTGCCAGCAGCTCCGGAACGCGTGGGCCCCAGCATTTT. Translation gives CASSSGTRGPQHF.

This chain connects TRBV7-8 to TRBJ1-2, with a possible D match to TRBD1 (5 bases). With 1 base removed from V and 1 base from J, the gap between germline ends came to 13 bases. CDR3 length: 16 residues. Germline CDR1 SGHVS, CDR2 FQNEAQ. The CDR3 spells CASSLVRWGDNYGYTF. In DNA, the CDR3 is TGTGCCAGCAGCTTAGTCCGGTGGGGGGATAACTATGGCTACACCTTC.

This chain connects TRBV14 to TRBJ1-5; D is unresolved. The CDR3 sequence is 15 residues long. Trimming took 6 bases from V and 0 from J, leaving 12 bases between them. CDR1 and CDR2 (germline): SGHDN, FVKESK. The CDR3 loop is CASRARGYSNQPQHF. The CDR3, as DNA: TGTGCCAGCAGGGCCCGAGGGTATAGCAATCAGCCCCAGCATTTT.

In nucleotides, the CDR3 is TGTGCCAGGCAGACTAGCGGGGGATACAATGAGCAGTTCTTC. As protein: CARQTSGGYNEQFF. The V and J genes are TRBV2 and TRBJ2-1, with 12 bases identical to TRBD2. CDR3 length: 14 amino acids. V gave up 9 bases and J gave up 4 bases; unmatched junction bases: 4. The germline V gene has CDR1 SNHLY and CDR2 FYNNEI.

CDR3 in amino acids: CSVGLNSYEQYF. The CDR3 DNA reads as TGCAGCGTCGGACTCAATTCCTACGAGCAGTACTTC. The V and J genes are TRBV29-1 and TRBJ2-7, with D possibly being TRBD2 (5 bases). V was clipped by 6 bases and J by 1 base, with 10 bases between them. This CDR3 region has 12 residues. Germline CDR1 reads SQVTM; CDR2 reads ANQGSEA.

V is TRBV27 and J is TRBJ2-2, with TRBD1 matching 8 bases. CDR3 length: 13 amino acids. V dropped 6 bases and J dropped 5; count of bases not matched to a gene: 2. Germline V gene sequence: CDR1 MNHEY, CDR2 SMNVEV (reference sequence). The CDR3: CASRDRVTGELFF. The DNA for the CDR3 is TGTGCCAGCAGGGACAGGGTTACCGGGGAGCTGTTTTTT.

The chain has TRBV6-1 and TRBJ1-5; D is perhaps TRBD1 (6 bases). The V gene lost 5 bases and the J gene lost 4 bases, with 15 bases spanning the gap. Germline V CDR1 and CDR2: MNHNS, SASEGT. This CDR3 is built from 15 residues. DNA for the CDR3: TGTGCCAGCAGTCCCTCCCGGGACAAGAATCAGCCCCAGCATTTT. Protein: CASSPSRDKNQPQHF.

The V call is TRBV7-6, the J call TRBJ2-2, with 7 bases fitting TRBD2. CDR1 SGHVS and CDR2 FNYEAQ come from the germline V gene. V lost 4 bases, J lost 6 bases, and 11 bases stayed unmatched. The CDR3 sequence is 16 residues long. DNA of the CDR3: TGTGCCAGCAGCTCCACTTATGCGGGAGAGGCCGGGGAGCTGTTTTTT. Translation: CASSSTYAGEAGELFF.

The chain uses TRBV19 and TRBJ1-3, with a tentative D call TRBD1 (5 bases). Trimming removed 4 bases at V and 0 bases at J, with 13 bases between. Germline values: CDR1 LNHDA, CDR2 SQIVND (reference sequence). The CDR3 contains 16 residues. In DNA, the CDR3 is TGTGCCAGTAGTAAGGGGACGATGCACTCTGGAAACACCATATATTTT. Translating gives CASSKGTMHSGNTIYF. Looking up the rest from reference TRBV19 and TRBJ1-3 gives the full variable domain: DGGITQSPKYLFRKEGQNVTLSCEQNLNHDAMYWYRQDPGQGLRLIYYSQIVNDFQKGDIAEGYSVSREKKESFPLTVTSAQKNPTAFYLCASSKGTMHSGNTIYFGEGSWLTVV.

V usage is TRBV5-1 and J usage is TRBJ1-2, with a weak D call TRBD1 (6 bases). V dropped 7 bases and J dropped 7 bases, with 17 bases sitting between them. Germline V gene lookup returns CDR1 SGHRS and CDR2 YFSETQ. This CDR3 has 13 residues. CDR3 coding DNA: TGCGCCAGCGGAGCCCCAGGGGAACCTGGCTACACCTTC. Translated: CASGAPGEPGYTF.

This chain links TRBV11-3 with TRBJ2-1; D is possibly TRBD2 (6 bases). Germline V gene lookup returns CDR1 SGHNT and CDR2 YENEEA. This CDR3 comprises 15 residues. V shed 6 bases and J shed 5 bases, with 17 bases lying between them. CDR3 amino acids: CASRLTPGLDNEQFF. The CDR3 DNA sequence: TGTGCCAGCAGACTGACCCCGGGACTCGACAATGAGCAGTTCTTC.

The chain employs TRBV9 and TRBJ2-1; either TRBD1 or TRBD2 may supply D (5 bases each). Germline lookup yields CDR1 SGDLS and CDR2 YYNGEE. The CDR3 is 20 amino acids. Trimming took 1 base from V and 5 from J, leaving 28 bases between them. CDR3 nucleotide sequence: TGTGCCAGCAGCGTACTCATTCCGGGGCTTTCGGATGGTGATCACAATGAGCAGTTCTTC. Its translation: CASSVLIPGLSDGDHNEQFF.

V is TRBV5-1 and J is TRBJ2-7; D is perhaps TRBD1 or TRBD2 (5 bases each). Germline CDR1 and CDR2: SGHRS and YFSETQ. V lost 5 bases to trimming and J lost 4 bases, with 40 bases between them. The CDR3 extends over 22 amino acids. The CDR3 here is CASRKFGEYYADVQAPDYEQYF. In DNA form, the CDR3 reads TGCGCCAGCAGGAAGTTCGGGGAATATTACGCAGATGTACAGGCGCCTGATTACGAGCAGTACTTC. Full variable domain (remainder filled in from reference TRBV5-1 and TRBJ2-7): KAGVTQTPRYLIKTRGQQVTLSCSPISGHRSVSWYQQTPGQGLQFLFEYFSETQRNKGNFPGRFSGRQFSNSRSEMNVSTLELGDSALYLCASRKFGEYYADVQAPDYEQYFGPGTRLTVT.

CDR3 sequence reads: CASLSPHGEANYGYTF. In nucleotides, the CDR3 is TGTGCCAGCTTATCCCCTCACGGAGAAGCTAACTATGGCTACACCTTC. The chain links TRBV25-1 to TRBJ1-2; unclear D gene. The V gene's germline CDR1 is MGHDK and CDR2 SYGVNS. This CDR3 has 16 residues. The germline V and J ends were trimmed by 8 bases and 0 bases, with 19 bases remaining between them.

Points on this clone: Distinct nucleotide sequences in the sample also encode this CDR3. V and J are TRBV9 and TRBJ2-2, with unresolved D. CDR1 SGDLS and CDR2 YYNGEE come from the germline V gene. CDR3 length: 12 residues. Trimming pared 3 bases from V and 6 bases from J, leaving 6 bases between. This CDR3 is CASSASPGELFF. For the CDR3, the DNA is TGTGCCAGCAGCGCCTCCCCCGGGGAGCTGTTTTTT.